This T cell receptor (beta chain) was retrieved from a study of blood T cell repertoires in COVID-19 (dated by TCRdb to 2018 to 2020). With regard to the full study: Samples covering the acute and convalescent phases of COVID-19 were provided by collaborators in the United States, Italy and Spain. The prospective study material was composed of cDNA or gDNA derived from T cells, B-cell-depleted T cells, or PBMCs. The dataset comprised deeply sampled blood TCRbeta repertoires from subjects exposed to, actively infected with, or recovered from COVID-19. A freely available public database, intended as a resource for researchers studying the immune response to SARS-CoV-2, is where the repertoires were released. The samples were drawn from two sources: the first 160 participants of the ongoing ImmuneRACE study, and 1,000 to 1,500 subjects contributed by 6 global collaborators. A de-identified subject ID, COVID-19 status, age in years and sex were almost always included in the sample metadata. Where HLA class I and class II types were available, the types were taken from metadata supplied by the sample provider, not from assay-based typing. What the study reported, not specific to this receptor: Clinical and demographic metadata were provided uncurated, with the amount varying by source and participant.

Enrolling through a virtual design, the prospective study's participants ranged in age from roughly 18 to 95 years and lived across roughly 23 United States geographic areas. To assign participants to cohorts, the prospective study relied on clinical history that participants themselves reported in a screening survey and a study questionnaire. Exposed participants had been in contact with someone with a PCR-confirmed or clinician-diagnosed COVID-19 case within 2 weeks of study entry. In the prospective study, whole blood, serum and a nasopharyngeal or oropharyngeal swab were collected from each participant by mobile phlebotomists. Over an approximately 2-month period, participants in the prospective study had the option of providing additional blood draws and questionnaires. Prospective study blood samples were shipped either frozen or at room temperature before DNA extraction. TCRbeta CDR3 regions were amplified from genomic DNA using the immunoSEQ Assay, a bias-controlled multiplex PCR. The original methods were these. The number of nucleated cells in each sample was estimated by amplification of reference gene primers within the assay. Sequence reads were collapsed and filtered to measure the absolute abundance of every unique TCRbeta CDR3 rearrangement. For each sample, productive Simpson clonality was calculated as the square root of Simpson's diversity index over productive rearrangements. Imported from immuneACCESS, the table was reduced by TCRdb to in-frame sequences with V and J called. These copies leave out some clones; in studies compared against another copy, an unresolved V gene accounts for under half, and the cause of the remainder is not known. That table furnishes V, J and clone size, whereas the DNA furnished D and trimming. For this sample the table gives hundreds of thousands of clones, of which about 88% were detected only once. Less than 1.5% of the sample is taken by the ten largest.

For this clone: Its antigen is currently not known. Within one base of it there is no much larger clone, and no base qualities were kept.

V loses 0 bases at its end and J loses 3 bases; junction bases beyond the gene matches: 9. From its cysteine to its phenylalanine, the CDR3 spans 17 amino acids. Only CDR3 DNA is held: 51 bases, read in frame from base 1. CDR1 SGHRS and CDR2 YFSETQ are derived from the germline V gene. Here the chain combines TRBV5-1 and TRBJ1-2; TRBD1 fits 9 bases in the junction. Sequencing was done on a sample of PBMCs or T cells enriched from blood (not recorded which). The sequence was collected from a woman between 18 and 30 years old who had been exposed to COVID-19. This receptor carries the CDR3 CASSLDSPGQGYYGYTF. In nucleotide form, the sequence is TGCGCCAGCAGCTTGGACTCTCCGGGACAGGGATACTATGGCTACACCTTC.